This TCR beta chain was sequenced for a study of Graves' ophthalmopathy and Graves' hyperthyroidism. Study conclusions and caveats: At 65% to 71% sensitivity and 72.22% specificity, the model predicted progression of the ophthalmopathy. Discrimination between ophthalmopathy and stable hyperthyroidism by a 13-signature model showed nearly 90% sensitivity and over 70% specificity.

Germline V gene lookup returns CDR1 LGHDT and CDR2 YNNKEL (reference sequence). This CDR3 has 15 residues. Trimming left V 1 base short and J 4 bases short, with 14 bases between. None of the included patients had other autoimmune diseases, uncontrolled infections, pregnancy or lactation, as these led to exclusion. Note on this clonotype: The antigen is undetermined.

Researchers took RNA transcripts and amplified TCR beta CDR3 regions from them. In the first round, RT-PCR was carried out with HTBI primers, and a multiplex PCR formed the second round. Using its own MiXCR run on the multiplex PCR reads, TCRdb lists one record per CDR3 protein. The sample carries about 480,000 distinct CDR3 sequences, over 13% recorded once. The chain employs TRBV3-1 and TRBJ2-7, with D hard to call. The sample consisted of blood. This clonotype was sampled from a woman in her twenties or thirties with Graves' ophthalmopathy. The CDR3, as DNA: TGTGCCAGCAGCCAAGGGACCGACCCCACTTACGAGCAGTACTTC. Its protein is CASSQGTDPTYEQYF.